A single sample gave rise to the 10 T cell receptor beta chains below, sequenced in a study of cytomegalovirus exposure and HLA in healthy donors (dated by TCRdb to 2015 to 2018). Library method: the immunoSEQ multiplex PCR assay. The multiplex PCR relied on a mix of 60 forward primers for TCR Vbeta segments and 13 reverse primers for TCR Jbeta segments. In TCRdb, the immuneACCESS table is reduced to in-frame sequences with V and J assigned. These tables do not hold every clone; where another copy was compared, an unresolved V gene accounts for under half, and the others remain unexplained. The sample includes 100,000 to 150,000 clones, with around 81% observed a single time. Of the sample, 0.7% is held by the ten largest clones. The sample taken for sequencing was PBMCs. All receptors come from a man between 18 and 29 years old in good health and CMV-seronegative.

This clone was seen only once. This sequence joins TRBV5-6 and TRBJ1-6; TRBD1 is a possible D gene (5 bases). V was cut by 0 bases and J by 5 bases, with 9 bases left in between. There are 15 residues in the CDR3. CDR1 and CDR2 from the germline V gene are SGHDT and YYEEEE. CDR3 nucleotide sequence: TGTGCCAGCAGCTTGGGACAGTTCGATAATTCACCCCTCCACTTT. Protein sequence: CASSLGQFDNSPLHF. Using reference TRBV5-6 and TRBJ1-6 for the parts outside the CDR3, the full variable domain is DAGVTQSPTHLIKTRGQQVTLRCSPKSGHDTVSWYQQALGQGPQFIFQYYEEEERQRGNFPDRFSGHQFPNYSSELNVNALLLGDSALYLCASSLGQFDNSPLHFGNGTRLTVT.

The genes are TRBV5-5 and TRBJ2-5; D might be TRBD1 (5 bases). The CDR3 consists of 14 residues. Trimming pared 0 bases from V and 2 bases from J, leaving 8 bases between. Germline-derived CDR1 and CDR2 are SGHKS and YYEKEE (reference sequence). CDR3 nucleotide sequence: TGTGCCAGCAGCTTGGGGGGCAGGCAAGAGACCCAGTACTTC. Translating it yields CASSLGGRQETQYF. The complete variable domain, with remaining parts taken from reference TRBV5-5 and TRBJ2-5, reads DAGVTQSPTHLIKTRGQQVTLRCSPISGHKSVSWYQQVLGQGPQFIFQYYEKEERGRGNFPDRFSARQFPNYSSELNVNALLLGDSALYLCASSLGGRQETQYFGPGTRLLVL.

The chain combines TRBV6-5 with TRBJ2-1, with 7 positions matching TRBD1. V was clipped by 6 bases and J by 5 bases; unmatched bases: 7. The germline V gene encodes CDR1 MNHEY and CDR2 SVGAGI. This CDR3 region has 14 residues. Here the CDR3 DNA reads TGTGCCAGCAGCACAGGGGCCCGGGACAATGAGCAGTTCTTC. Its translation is CASSTGARDNEQFF.

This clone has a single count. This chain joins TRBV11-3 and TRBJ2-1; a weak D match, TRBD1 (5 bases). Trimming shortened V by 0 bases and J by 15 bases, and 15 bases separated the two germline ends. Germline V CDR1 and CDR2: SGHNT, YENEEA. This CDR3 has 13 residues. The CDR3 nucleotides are TGTGCCAGCAGCTTAGACTCCAGGGCCCCGGCGTTCTTC. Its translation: CASSLDSRAPAFF.

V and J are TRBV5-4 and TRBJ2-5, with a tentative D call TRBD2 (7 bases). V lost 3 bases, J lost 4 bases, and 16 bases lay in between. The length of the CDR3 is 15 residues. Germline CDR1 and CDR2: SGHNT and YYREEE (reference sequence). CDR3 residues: CASSWLWGGLETQYF. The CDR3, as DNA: TGTGCCAGCAGCTGGCTGTGGGGGGGCCTAGAGACCCAGTACTTC.

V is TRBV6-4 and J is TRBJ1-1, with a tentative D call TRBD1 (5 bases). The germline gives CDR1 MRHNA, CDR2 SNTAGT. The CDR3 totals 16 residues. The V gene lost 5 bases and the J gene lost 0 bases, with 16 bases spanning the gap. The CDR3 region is CASSREAGSLNTEAFF. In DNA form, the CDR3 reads TGTGCCAGCAGTAGAGAAGCAGGGTCCCTGAACACTGAAGCTTTCTTT.

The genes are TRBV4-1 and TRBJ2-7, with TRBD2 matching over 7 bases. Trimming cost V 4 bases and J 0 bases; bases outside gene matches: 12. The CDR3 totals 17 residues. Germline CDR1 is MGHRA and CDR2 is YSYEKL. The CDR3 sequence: CASSPDISASGSYEQYF. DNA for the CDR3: TGCGCCAGCAGCCCAGATATCTCGGCTAGCGGCTCCTACGAGCAGTACTTC.

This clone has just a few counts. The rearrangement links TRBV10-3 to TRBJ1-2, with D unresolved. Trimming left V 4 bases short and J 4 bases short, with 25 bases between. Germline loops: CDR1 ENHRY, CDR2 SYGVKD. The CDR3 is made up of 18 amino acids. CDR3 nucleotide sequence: TGTGCCATCAGTGCCCGGCCCCAATCCCGGGAATCAGGCTATGGCTACACCTTC. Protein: CAISARPQSRESGYGYTF.

CDR3: CASTRDGGQGASAYGSPLHF. The CDR3 DNA is TGTGCCAGTACCCGAGACGGGGGACAGGGGGCCTCCGCCTATGGTTCACCCCTCCACTTT. The chain joins TRBV19 to TRBJ1-6, with TRBD1 identical over 12 bases. This CDR3 is 20 amino acids long. CDR1 LNHDA and CDR2 SQIVND come from the germline V gene (reference sequence). V dropped 7 bases and J dropped 9; count of bases not matched to a gene: 22.

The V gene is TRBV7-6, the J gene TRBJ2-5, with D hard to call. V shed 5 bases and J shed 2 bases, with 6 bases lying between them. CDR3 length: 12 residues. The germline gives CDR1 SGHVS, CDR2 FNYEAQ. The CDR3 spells CASSNWQETQYF. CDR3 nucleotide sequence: TGTGCCAGCAGCAACTGGCAAGAGACCCAGTACTTC.